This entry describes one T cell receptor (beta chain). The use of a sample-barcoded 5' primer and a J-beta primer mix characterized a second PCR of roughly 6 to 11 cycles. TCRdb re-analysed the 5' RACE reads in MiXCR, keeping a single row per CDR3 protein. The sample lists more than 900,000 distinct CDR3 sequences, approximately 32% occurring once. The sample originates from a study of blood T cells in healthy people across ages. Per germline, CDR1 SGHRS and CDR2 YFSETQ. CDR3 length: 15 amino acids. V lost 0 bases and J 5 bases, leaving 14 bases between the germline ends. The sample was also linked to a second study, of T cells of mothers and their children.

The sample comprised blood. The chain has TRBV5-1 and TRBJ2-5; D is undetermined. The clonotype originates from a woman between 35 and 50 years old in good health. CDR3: CASSLEGSPGETQYF. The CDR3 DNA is TGCGCCAGCAGCTTGGAAGGCTCCCCCGGCGAGACCCAGTACTTC.